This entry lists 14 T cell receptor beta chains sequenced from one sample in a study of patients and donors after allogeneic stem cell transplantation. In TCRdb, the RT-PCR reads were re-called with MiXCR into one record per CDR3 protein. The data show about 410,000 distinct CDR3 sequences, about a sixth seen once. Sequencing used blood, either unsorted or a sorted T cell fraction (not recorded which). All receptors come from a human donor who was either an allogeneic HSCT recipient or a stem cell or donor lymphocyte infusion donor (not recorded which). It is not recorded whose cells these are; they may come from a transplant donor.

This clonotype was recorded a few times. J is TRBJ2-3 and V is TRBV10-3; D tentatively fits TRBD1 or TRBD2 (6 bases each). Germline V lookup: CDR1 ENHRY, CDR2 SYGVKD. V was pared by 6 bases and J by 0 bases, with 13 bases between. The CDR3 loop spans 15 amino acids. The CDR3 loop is CAIRYTGTSTDTQYF. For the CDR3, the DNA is TGTGCCATCAGGTACACAGGGACTAGCACAGATACGCAGTATTTT.

The CDR3 is CASNTRDGGSGANVLTF. CDR3 nucleotides: TGTGCCAGCAACACGAGGGACGGGGGATCCGGGGCCAACGTCCTGACTTTC. V gene TRBV4-2 combines with J gene TRBJ2-6, with D perhaps matching TRBD2 (6 bases). Per germline, CDR1 LGHNA and CDR2 YNFKEQ. With 7 bases removed from V and 4 bases from J, the gap between germline ends came to 20 bases. CDR3 length: 17 residues.

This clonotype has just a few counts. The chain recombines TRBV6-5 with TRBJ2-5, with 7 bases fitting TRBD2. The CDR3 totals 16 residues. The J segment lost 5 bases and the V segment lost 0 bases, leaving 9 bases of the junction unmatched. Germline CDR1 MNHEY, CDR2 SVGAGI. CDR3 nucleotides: TGTGCCAGCAGTTACTCGTTTATACTAGCGAGGGAGACCCAGTACTTC. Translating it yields CASSYSFILARETQYF.

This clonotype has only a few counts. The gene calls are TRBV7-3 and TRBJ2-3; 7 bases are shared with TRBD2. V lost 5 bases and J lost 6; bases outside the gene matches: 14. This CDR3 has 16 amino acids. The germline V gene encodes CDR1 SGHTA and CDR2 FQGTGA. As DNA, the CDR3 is TGTGCCAGCAGCCCGCGGGGAGGGCCGTCTCCCGATACGCAGTATTTT. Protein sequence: CASSPRGGPSPDTQYF.

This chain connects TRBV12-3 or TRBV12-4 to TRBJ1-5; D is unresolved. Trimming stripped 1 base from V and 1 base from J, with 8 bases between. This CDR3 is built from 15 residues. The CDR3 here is CASSLESNSNQPQHF. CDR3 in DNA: TGTGCCAGCAGTTTAGAGTCTAACAGCAATCAGCCCCAGCATTTT.

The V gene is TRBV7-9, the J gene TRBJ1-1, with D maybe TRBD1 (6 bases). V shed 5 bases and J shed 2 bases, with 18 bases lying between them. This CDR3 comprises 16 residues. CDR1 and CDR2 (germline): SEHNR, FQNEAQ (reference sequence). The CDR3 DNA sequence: TGTGCCAGCAGCCAAACTCTACAGGGAGGTAACACTGAAGCTTTCTTT. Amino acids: CASSQTLQGGNTEAFF.

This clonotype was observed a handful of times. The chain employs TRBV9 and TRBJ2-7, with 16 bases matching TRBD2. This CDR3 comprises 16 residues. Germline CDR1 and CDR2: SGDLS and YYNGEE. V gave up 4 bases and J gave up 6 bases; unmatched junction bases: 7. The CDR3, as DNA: TGTGCCAGCAGCCCGGGACTAGCGGGAGGGCCGGGCGAGCAGTACTTC. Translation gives CASSPGLAGGPGEQYF.

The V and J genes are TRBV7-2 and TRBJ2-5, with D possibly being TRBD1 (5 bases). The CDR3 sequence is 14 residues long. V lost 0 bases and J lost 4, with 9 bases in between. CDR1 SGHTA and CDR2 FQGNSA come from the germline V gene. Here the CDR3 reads CASSLAARAETQYF. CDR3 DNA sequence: TGTGCCAGCAGCTTAGCTGCCAGGGCAGAGACCCAGTACTTC.

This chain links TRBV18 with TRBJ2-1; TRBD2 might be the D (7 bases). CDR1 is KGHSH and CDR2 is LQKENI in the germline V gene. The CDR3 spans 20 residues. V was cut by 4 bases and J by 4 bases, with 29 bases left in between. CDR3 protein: CASSQIEWNFGGGLYNEQFF. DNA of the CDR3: TGTGCCAGCTCACAAATCGAATGGAACTTTGGCGGGGGCCTATACAATGAGCAGTTCTTC. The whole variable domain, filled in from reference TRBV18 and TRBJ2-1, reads NAGVMQNPRHLVRRRGQEARLRCSPMKGHSHVYWYRQLPEEGLKFMVYLQKENIIDESGMPKERFSAEFPKEGPSILRIQQVVRGDSAAYFCASSQIEWNFGGGLYNEQFFGPGTRLTVL.

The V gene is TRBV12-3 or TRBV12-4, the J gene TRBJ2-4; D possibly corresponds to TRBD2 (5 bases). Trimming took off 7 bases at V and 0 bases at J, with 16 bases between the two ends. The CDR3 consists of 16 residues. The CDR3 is CASTPGWELAKNIQYF. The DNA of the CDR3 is TGTGCCAGCACCCCGGGATGGGAGCTAGCCAAAAACATTCAGTACTTC.

Here the CDR3 reads CASSADGGGLPYEQYF. CDR3 DNA: TGTGCCAGCAGCGCTGATGGGGGGGGACTCCCCTACGAGCAGTACTTC. This chain uses TRBV9 with TRBJ2-7, with 7 bases lining up with TRBD2. The CDR3 totals 16 residues. V dropped 3 bases and J dropped 2; count of bases not matched to a gene: 11. Germline V gene lookup returns CDR1 SGDLS and CDR2 YYNGEE.

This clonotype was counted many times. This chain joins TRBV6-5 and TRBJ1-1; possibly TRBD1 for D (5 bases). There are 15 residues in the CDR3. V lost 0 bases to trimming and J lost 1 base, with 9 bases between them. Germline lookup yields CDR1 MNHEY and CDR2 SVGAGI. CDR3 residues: CASSYSRAGNTEAFF. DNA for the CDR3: TGTGCCAGCAGTTACTCCAGGGCAGGGAACACTGAAGCTTTCTTT.

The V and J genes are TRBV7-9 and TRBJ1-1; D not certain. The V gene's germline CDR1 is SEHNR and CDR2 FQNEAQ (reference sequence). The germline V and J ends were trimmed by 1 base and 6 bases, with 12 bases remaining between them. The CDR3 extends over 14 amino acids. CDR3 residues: CASSLDRPEAEAFF. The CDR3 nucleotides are TGTGCCAGCAGCTTAGATAGGCCAGAAGCTGAAGCTTTCTTT.

CDR3 in amino acids: CASSFRLGVNTEAFF. The CDR3 bases are TGTGCCAGCAGCTTCCGACTGGGGGTAAACACTGAAGCTTTCTTT. V and J are TRBV11-3 and TRBJ1-1; weak D call: TRBD1 (5 bases). The CDR3 spans 15 residues. Germline-derived CDR1 and CDR2 are SGHNT and YENEEA. The V and J ends lost 3 bases and 2 bases respectively, with 13 bases between them.